Listed here is a single TCR beta chain. The CDR3 sequence is 12 residues long. Trimming stripped 3 bases from V and 4 bases from J, with 7 bases between. CDR1 is DFQATT, CDR2 SNEGSKA, per germline (reference sequence). Data came from immunoSEQ multiplex PCR; TCRdb stores just in-frame clones and leaves some out. Of around 180,000 clones listed, 70% to 90% are singletons. This sample was included in a study of control samples from healthy donors and cancer patients. The sequence came from a woman aged 30 to 39 in good health. Material for sequencing was blood. The chain combines TRBV20-1 with TRBJ1-5; D not resolved. The CDR3 region is CSASSGNQPQHF. CDR3 in DNA: TGCAGTGCTAGTTCCGGGAATCAGCCCCAGCATTTT.